This TCR beta chain was recovered during a study of cytomegalovirus exposure and HLA in healthy donors. With 10 bases clipped from V and 4 bases from J, the junction kept 11 bases outside the gene matches. The CDR3 totals 16 residues. Looked up from germline, CDR1 is ENHRY and CDR2 is SYGVKD. Study conclusions and caveats: Later analysis identified about 18,000 TCR beta sequences associated with HLA alleles, using a false discovery rate threshold of 0.05. In a later analysis, HLA-associated TCR beta chains were more clonally expanded than equally common others. Cytomegalovirus status was reportedly diagnosed by the classifier with high specificity and sensitivity.

A word on this clone: The antigen is undetermined.

The primer mix had 60 Vbeta and 13 Jbeta primers. Here immunoSEQ multiplex PCR was the method, and the copy in TCRdb shows in-frame clones only, minus some. This sample contains about 99,000 clones. This receptor was obtained from a man aged 40-49 years in good health and CMV-seronegative. Material: PBMCs. The rearrangement uses TRBV10-3 and TRBJ2-3, with TRBD2 identical over 13 bases. As DNA, the CDR3 is TGTGCCACCGCCGGACTAGCGGGAGACTTCGCAGATACGCAGTATTTT. It translates to CATAGLAGDFADTQYF.